A selection of T cell receptor beta chains follows, all from one sample in a study of blood T cell repertoires in COVID-19. Measured with immunoSEQ multiplex PCR; TCRdb has only the in-frame clones, and not every one. Counted here are some 260,000 clones, roughly 80% occurring once; the ten biggest clones make up 3.5% to 5%. What was sequenced was PBMCs or T cells enriched from blood (not recorded which). Receptors were obtained from a man aged 25 to 40 with acute COVID-19. The CDR3 runs from the conserved cysteine through the conserved F or W. The D gene is left open where the match is weak. Clone size is given for some rows only: seen once, a few or many times, or a class if the clone is expanded.

TRBV28	TRBJ1-2	.	.	TGTGCCAGCAATTTTGGGCCTTATGGCTACACCTTC	CASNFGPYGYTF
TRBV5-1	TRBJ1-5	once	.	TGTGCCAGCAGCTCTACAGGATCTAGCAATCAGCCCCAGCATTTT	CASSSTGSSNQPQHF
TRBV19	TRBJ1-2	.	TRBD1	TGTGCCAGTAGAGGGGTCGGGACAGCCTATGGCTACACCTTC	CASRGVGTAYGYTF
TRBV7-9	TRBJ1-1	few	.	TGTGCCAGCACCAACCCTGGCATCCCCGCGGGAGCTTTCTTT	CASTNPGIPAGAFF
TRBV25-1	TRBJ1-6	.	.	TGTGCCAGCAGGGACAGCTCCTATAATTCACCCCTCCACTTT	CASRDSSYNSPLHF
TRBV6-5	TRBJ2-2	.	.	TGTGCCACGAGGACAGCGTACACCGGGGAGCTGTTTTTT	CATRTAYTGELFF
TRBV9	TRBJ1-2	.	TRBD1	TGTGCCAGCAGCGAAGAACCACAGGGGTTCGACTATGGCTACACCTTC	CASSEEPQGFDYGYTF
TRBV24-1	TRBJ1-2	.	.	TGTGCCACCAGTGATCTAGACAGAAGCTACACCTTC	CATSDLDRSYTF
TRBV7-8	TRBJ2-5	.	TRBD1	TGTGCCAGCAGCTCTACTAGATCGGGACAGGTCAACTCAGAGACCCAGTACTTC	CASSSTRSGQVNSETQYF
TRBV7-8	TRBJ2-6	.	.	TGTGCCAGCAGGGGAGTGGGGACTCCGTTCTCTGGGGCCAACGTCCTGACTTTC	CASRGVGTPFSGANVLTF
TRBV3-1/TRBV3-2	TRBJ1-1	once	.	TGTGCCAGCAGCCAAGAAATACGGGGGAACACTGAAGCTTTCTTT	CASSQEIRGNTEAFF
TRBV5-1	TRBJ2-2	few	TRBD1	TGCGCCAGCAGGGACCGGGACAGAGACACCGGGGAGCTGTTTTTT	CASRDRDRDTGELFF
TRBV5-4	TRBJ1-2	few	TRBD1	TGTGCCAGCAGCGTCGGACAGGAGAACTATGGCTACACCTTC	CASSVGQENYGYTF
TRBV5-1	TRBJ2-3	once	.	TGTGCCAGCAGCTTCCCTCCGGCGGGACCCACAGATACGCAGTATTTT	CASSFPPAGPTDTQYF
TRBV27	TRBJ2-5	.	.	TGTGCCAGCAGTTTATTTCGGTTGTACTCGACCCAGTACTTC	CASSLFRLYSTQYF
TRBV6-6	TRBJ1-2	.	TRBD1	TGTGCCAGCAGTGTCCGAGACAGGGGACATGGCTACACCTTC	CASSVRDRGHGYTF
TRBV28	TRBJ1-2	.	.	TGTGCCAGCACCGCGGGTGGTTTTAGCTACACCTTC	CASTAGGFSYTF
TRBV4-1	TRBJ2-2	.	.	TGCGCCAGCAGCCAAGGGGGCGGGGTGAACACCGGGGAGCTGTTTTTT	CASSQGGGVNTGELFF
TRBV7-9	TRBJ1-5	.	.	TGTGCCAGCAGTCAGGGGTATAGCAATCAGCCCCAGCATTTT	CASSQGYSNQPQHF
TRBV2	TRBJ1-2	.	.	TGTGCCAGCAGTTCTGCGGTGTCGCGGTATGGCTACACCTTC	CASSSAVSRYGYTF
TRBV14	TRBJ1-1	few	.	TGTGCCAGCAGCCAAGATCTACAGCCCACTGAAGCTTTCTTT	CASSQDLQPTEAFF
TRBV9	TRBJ1-1	.	.	TGTGCCAGCAGCGTAGGAGGGCACACTGAAGCTTTCTTT	CASSVGGHTEAFF
TRBV7-8	TRBJ1-1	.	.	TGTGCCAGCAGCTGGGCAGGGGATAACACTGAAGCTTTCTTT	CASSWAGDNTEAFF
TRBV19	TRBJ2-5	.	.	TGTGCCAGTAGCGATGAAGGGACTCGGACGCTTCAGACCCAGTACTTC	CASSDEGTRTLQTQYF
TRBV11-2	TRBJ1-1	few	TRBD1	TGTGCCAGCAGACAGGGACAGACAAACACTGAAGCTTTCTTT	CASRQGQTNTEAFF
TRBV5-3	TRBJ1-3	.	.	TGTGCCAGAAGCTTGGACTCCACCTCTGGAAACACCATATATTTT	CARSLDSTSGNTIYF
TRBV4-2	TRBJ1-3	.	.	TGTGCCAGCAGCCAAGTCCCAGGGGAGCGAGGAAACACCATATATTTT	CASSQVPGERGNTIYF
TRBV5-1	TRBJ1-1	.	.	TGTGCCAGCAGTCGCAAGAGACAGGAGAACACTGAAGCTTTCTTT	CASSRKRQENTEAFF
TRBV4-3	TRBJ1-5	.	.	TGCGCCAGCAGCCAAGATCGTGGTGCGGGAGCGGCCAGTCATTTT	CASSQDRGAGAASHF
TRBV6-6	TRBJ2-2	.	.	TGTGCCAGCAACACAGGGAAAAACACCGGGGAGCTGTTTTTT	CASNTGKNTGELFF
TRBV6-5	TRBJ2-3	once	TRBD2	TGTGCCAGCAGTTACTCAGCGGGGGTCGAGTATTTT	CASSYSAGVEYF
TRBV7-7	TRBJ2-2	.	.	TGTGCCAGCAGCTCGGGAGCCGGGGAGCTGTTTTTT	CASSSGAGELFF
TRBV29-1	TRBJ1-1	.	TRBD1	TGCAGCGCTTCCCCGGCAGGGGGCTACACTGAAGCTTTCTTT	CSASPAGGYTEAFF
TRBV4-1	TRBJ1-6	.	.	TGCGCCAGCGGCTCGAATTCACCCCTCCACTTT	CASGSNSPLHF
TRBV10-3	TRBJ2-3	.	.	TGTGCCACTGAAGGGAGCGAAAGCACAGATACGCAGTATTTT	CATEGSESTDTQYF
TRBV15	TRBJ2-2	.	.	TGTGCCACCAGCAGAGATCGCGGGAAAACCGGGGAGCTGTTTTTT	CATSRDRGKTGELFF
TRBV5-1	TRBJ1-2	.	.	TGCGCCAGCAGCTACGGGGATAACTATGGCTACACCTTC	CASSYGDNYGYTF
TRBV24-1	TRBJ1-5	once	TRBD1	TGTGCCACCAGCCGGGACAGGGGCTCACCCCAGCATTTT	CATSRDRGSPQHF
TRBV29-1	TRBJ2-4	.	.	TGCAGCGTTGAATCGGTAGGGGTCGGCAAAAACATTCAGTACTTC	CSVESVGVGKNIQYF